This T cell receptor beta chain was documented in a study of blood T cell repertoires in COVID-19. Produced via immunoSEQ multiplex PCR; TCRdb's table is partial and in-frame only. The sample contains a few hundred thousand clones, roughly 89% of which appear only once. The germline V gene has CDR1 SGHDN and CDR2 FVKESK. The CDR3 consists of 16 residues. Trimming removed 0 bases from V and 4 bases from J; junction bases left unmatched: 9. The receptor's source is a woman in her thirties or forties with COVID-19, enrolled during active disease. Sequenced input: peripheral blood. The rearrangement links TRBV14 to TRBJ2-7, with 7 bases aligning to TRBD2. DNA of the CDR3: TGTGCCAGCAGCCAAGATCTTGGGCAGGGAGGGTACGAGCAGTACTTC. Protein sequence: CASSQDLGQGGYEQYF.